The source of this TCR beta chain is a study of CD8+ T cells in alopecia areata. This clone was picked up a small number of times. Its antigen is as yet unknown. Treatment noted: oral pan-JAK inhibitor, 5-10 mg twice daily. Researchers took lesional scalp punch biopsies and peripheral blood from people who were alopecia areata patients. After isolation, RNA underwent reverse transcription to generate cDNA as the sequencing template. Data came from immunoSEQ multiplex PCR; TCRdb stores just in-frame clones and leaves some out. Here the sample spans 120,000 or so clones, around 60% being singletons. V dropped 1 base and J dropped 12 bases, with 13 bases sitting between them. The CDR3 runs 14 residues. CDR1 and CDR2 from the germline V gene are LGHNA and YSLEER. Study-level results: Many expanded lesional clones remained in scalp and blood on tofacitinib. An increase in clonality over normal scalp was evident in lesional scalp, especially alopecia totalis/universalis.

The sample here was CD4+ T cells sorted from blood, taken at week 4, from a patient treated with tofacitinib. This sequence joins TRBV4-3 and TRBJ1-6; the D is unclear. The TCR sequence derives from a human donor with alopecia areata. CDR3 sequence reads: CASSQGTPGLPLHF. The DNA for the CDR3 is TGCGCCAGCAGCCAAGGCACCCCCGGGTTACCCCTCCACTTT.